This T cell receptor beta chain is from a study of blood T cell repertoires in COVID-19. Study background: Whether acute or convalescent, the COVID-19 samples came from the United States, Italy and Spain.

One Seattle source followed patients from active infection through their disease course. Original methodology: Reference gene primer amplification in the assay estimated nucleated cell counts. Only in-frame clones appear in the TCRdb table, and some are missing; sequencing was by immunoSEQ multiplex PCR. Clonal size and the V and J genes are those of that table, whereas D and trimming came from the DNA. The table shows tens of thousands of clones, with more than 80% occurring only once. This clone came up once. The V gene lost 1 base and the J gene lost 0 bases, with 8 bases spanning the gap. Looked up from germline, CDR1 is SGHTA and CDR2 is FQGNSA. This CDR3 spans 15 amino acids.

The chain recombines TRBV7-2 with TRBJ2-3; D gene unclear. Material for sequencing was peripheral blood. This receptor was obtained from a man aged 45-65 years with COVID-19, enrolled during active disease. This chain's CDR3 is CASSLVASSTDTQYF. The CDR3 DNA is TGTGCCAGCAGCTTAGTCGCCAGTAGCACAGATACGCAGTATTTT.